The 17 T cell receptor beta chains reported below all come from one sample, sequenced in a study of blood T cells in healthy people across ages. The authors ran a second PCR of about 7 to 11 cycles using a sample-barcoded 5' primer and a J-beta primer mix. TCRdb reprocessed the 5' RACE reads via MiXCR and lists one record per CDR3 protein. The sample has about 640,000 distinct CDR3 sequences, approximately 59% seen once. Sample: blood. These TCRs come from a man between 60 and 70 years old in good health.

The table lists this clonotype with many counts. This chain links TRBV7-2 with TRBJ2-7; D remains unclear. This CDR3 contains 15 residues. The V gene's germline CDR1 is SGHTA and CDR2 FQGNSA. Trimming left V 6 bases short and J 3 bases short, with 18 bases between. CDR3 in DNA: TGTGCCAGCAGTCAACCAGGCTCGCGAGTCTACGAGCAGTACTTC. Amino acid sequence: CASSQPGSRVYEQYF. The whole variable domain, filled in from reference TRBV7-2 and TRBJ2-7, reads GAGVSQSPSNKVTEKGKDVELRCDPISGHTALYWYRQSLGQGLEFLIYFQGNSAPDKSGLPSDRFSAERTGGSVSTLTIQRTQQEDSAVYLCASSQPGSRVYEQYFGPGTRLTVT.

The rearrangement links TRBV15 to TRBJ2-4; possible D gene TRBD1, 5 bases. CDR3 length equals 14 residues. From germline, CDR1 is LNHNV and CDR2 YYDKDF (reference sequence). Trimming took 5 bases from V and 9 from J, leaving 17 bases between them. CDR3 protein: CATSLGAGRRIQYF. The DNA for the CDR3 is TGTGCCACCAGCTTAGGGGCAGGTCGCCGCATTCAGTACTTC.

The rearrangement links TRBV7-9 to TRBJ1-6; D gene ambiguous. Trimming took off 4 bases at V and 4 bases at J, with 5 bases between the two ends. Per germline, CDR1 SEHNR and CDR2 FQNEAQ (reference sequence). The CDR3 is 13 amino acids. CDR3 loop: CASSSQYNSPLHF. CDR3 in DNA: TGTGCCAGCAGCTCCCAGTATAATTCACCCCTCCACTTT. The full variable domain, with the rest looked up from reference TRBV7-9 and TRBJ1-6, is DTGVSQNPRHKITKRGQNVTFRCDPISEHNRLYWYRQTLGQGPEFLTYFQNEAQLEKSRLLSDRFSAERPKGSFSTLEIQRTEQGDSAMYLCASSSQYNSPLHFGNGTRLTVT.

The rearrangement links TRBV12-3 or TRBV12-4 to TRBJ2-3; D is possibly TRBD2 (5 bases). This CDR3 comprises 16 residues. Trimming shortened V by 1 base and J by 1 base, and 12 bases separated the two germline ends. The CDR3 sequence is CASSLGASLGTDTQYF. The DNA of the CDR3 is TGTGCCAGCAGTTTAGGGGCTAGCCTGGGCACAGATACGCAGTATTTT.

The rearrangement joins TRBV27 to TRBJ1-2, with a weak D call TRBD1 (5 bases). The CDR3 length is 13 residues. Germline CDR1 is MNHEY and CDR2 is SMNVEV (reference sequence). Trimming left V 3 bases short and J 4 bases short, with 9 bases between. The CDR3 DNA follows: TGTGCCAGCAGTTTGAGGGGCCTCTATGGCTACACCTTC. Its protein is CASSLRGLYGYTF.

The rearrangement links TRBV29-1 to TRBJ2-6; 7 bases line up with TRBD1. V was clipped by 7 bases and J by 3 bases; unmatched bases: 9. The CDR3 extends over 15 amino acids. CDR1 and CDR2 (germline): SQVTM, ANQGSEA. CDR3 loop: CSATEGAGGANVLTF. CDR3 sequence (DNA): TGCAGCGCTACAGAGGGGGCGGGTGGGGCCAACGTCCTGACTTTC.

This clonotype was picked up a small number of times. This chain connects TRBV6-2 or TRBV6-3 to TRBJ1-2, with D unclear. Germline CDR1 reads MNHEY; CDR2 reads SVGEGT. This CDR3 comprises 13 residues. The ends were cut back, 4 bases at V and 7 bases at J, with 13 bases in the middle. DNA of the CDR3: TGTGCCAGCAGTTTCGATAATGGCCGTGGCTACACCTTC. Translation gives CASSFDNGRGYTF.

The CDR3 nucleotides are TGCGCCAGCAGTGAGTCCACCGGGACAAGTAAGACATGGGAGCAGTACTTC. This encodes CASSESTGTSKTWEQYF. The chain employs TRBV10-1 and TRBJ2-7, with D perhaps matching TRBD1 (6 bases). The V and J ends lost 0 bases and 7 bases respectively, with 22 bases between them. Germline lookup yields CDR1 WNHNN and CDR2 SYGVQD (reference sequence). CDR3 length: 17 amino acids.

The chain carries TRBV29-1 and TRBJ2-4; the D gene could be TRBD1 or TRBD2 (5 bases each). The CDR3 length is 14 residues. Trimming removed 7 bases at V and 1 base at J, with 14 bases between. Per germline, CDR1 SQVTM and CDR2 ANQGSEA. The CDR3 reads CSAQRDGAKNIQYF. CDR3 in DNA: TGCAGCGCACAGAGGGACGGGGCCAAAAACATTCAGTACTTC.

The rearrangement links TRBV6-5 to TRBJ2-7; 10 nucleotides line up with TRBD2. The trim removed 0 bases at V and 4 bases at J, leaving 6 bases unmatched. CDR3 size: 16 residues. Looked up from germline, CDR1 is MNHEY and CDR2 is SVGAGI. DNA of the CDR3: TGTGCCAGCAGTTACTCGGCGGCTAGCGGGAGTTACGAGCAGTACTTC. Translated: CASSYSAASGSYEQYF.

The V and J genes are TRBV29-1 and TRBJ1-5; D perhaps matches TRBD1 (5 bases). The CDR3 extends over 15 amino acids. Germline loops: CDR1 SQVTM, CDR2 ANQGSEA. Trimming removed 4 bases at V and 6 bases at J, with 19 bases between. Written as DNA, the CDR3 is TGCAGCGTTGTGGACGTGGGGGATTTTACTCAGCCCCAGCATTTT. It is translated as CSVVDVGDFTQPQHF.

Only a few counts were recorded for this clonotype. The CDR3 DNA reads TGTGCCAGCAGCGTTAACCCGGGACAGGGTCAAGAAAAACTGTTTTTT. It is translated as CASSVNPGQGQEKLFF. The V gene is TRBV9, the J gene TRBJ1-4; 9 bases fit TRBD1. Germline values: CDR1 SGDLS, CDR2 YYNGEE. The CDR3 contains 16 residues. V dropped 2 bases and J dropped 8; count of bases not matched to a gene: 10.

The CDR3 nucleotides read TGTGCCAGCAGCCGGGACAGACACTATGGCTACACCTTC. Translated, it gives CASSRDRHYGYTF. V and J are TRBV5-6 and TRBJ1-2; 7 bases line up with TRBD1. There are 13 residues in the CDR3. Germline lookup yields CDR1 SGHDT and CDR2 YYEEEE. After removal of 4 bases from V and 3 bases from J, the junction contained 3 bases not matched to a gene.

This clonotype was counted only a few times. This chain connects TRBV4-1 to TRBJ1-1, with D possibly TRBD1 on 5 matching bases. Looked up from germline, CDR1 is MGHRA and CDR2 is YSYEKL. There are 16 residues in the CDR3. V was shortened by 4 bases and J by 1 base, with 16 bases between the two germline ends. The CDR3 protein is CASSRHRDASNTEAFF. The CDR3 DNA reads as TGCGCCAGCAGCCGCCACCGGGACGCATCGAACACTGAAGCTTTCTTT.

The V gene is TRBV12-3 or TRBV12-4, the J gene TRBJ2-1; D possibly corresponds to TRBD1 (5 bases). The CDR3 length is 15 residues. Trimming shortened V by 2 bases and J by 5 bases, and 13 bases separated the two germline ends. The CDR3 sequence: CASSLPQGIDNEQFF. The CDR3 DNA reads as TGTGCCAGCAGTTTACCCCAGGGTATCGACAATGAGCAGTTCTTC.

The V gene is TRBV20-1, the J gene TRBJ2-7, with 7 bases that match TRBD1. Germline CDR1 DFQATT, CDR2 SNEGSKA (reference sequence). The CDR3 consists of 14 residues. Trimming removed 5 bases from V and 5 bases from J; junction bases left unmatched: 12. CDR3 sequence reads: CSARRDSGTDEQYF. CDR3 nucleotides: TGCAGTGCTCGCCGGGACAGCGGAACCGACGAGCAGTACTTC.

The chain combines TRBV7-9 with TRBJ2-5; 10 nucleotides line up with TRBD1. Trimming at V came to 1 base and at J to 5 bases, leaving 13 bases not matched to a gene. The CDR3 is 18 residues long. Germline loops: CDR1 SEHNR, CDR2 FQNEAQ (reference sequence). The CDR3 nucleotides read TGTGCCAGCAGCTTAGTAGGGACAGGGGTCCCGGCTGGTGAGACCCAGTACTTC. It yields the protein CASSLVGTGVPAGETQYF. Combining the CDR3 with reference TRBV7-9 and TRBJ2-5 gives the whole variable domain DTGVSQNPRHKITKRGQNVTFRCDPISEHNRLYWYRQTLGQGPEFLTYFQNEAQLEKSRLLSDRFSAERPKGSFSTLEIQRTEQGDSAMYLCASSLVGTGVPAGETQYFGPGTRLLVL.